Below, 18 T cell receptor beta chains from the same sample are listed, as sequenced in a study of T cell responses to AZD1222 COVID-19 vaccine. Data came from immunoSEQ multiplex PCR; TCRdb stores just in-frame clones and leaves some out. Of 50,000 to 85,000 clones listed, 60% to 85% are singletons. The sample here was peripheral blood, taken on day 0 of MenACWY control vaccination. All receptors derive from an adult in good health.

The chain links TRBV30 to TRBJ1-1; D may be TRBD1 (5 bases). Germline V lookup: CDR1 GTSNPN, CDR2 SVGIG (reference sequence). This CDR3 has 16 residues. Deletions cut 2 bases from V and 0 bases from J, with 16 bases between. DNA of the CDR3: TGTGCCTGGAGTCCCTCGCTGGGGGTGATGAACACTGAAGCTTTCTTT. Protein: CAWSPSLGVMNTEAFF. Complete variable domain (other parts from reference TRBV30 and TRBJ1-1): SQTIHQWPATLVQPVGSPLSLECTVEGTSNPNLYWYRQAAGRGLQLLFYSVGIGQISSEVPQNLSASRPQDRQFILSSKKLLLSDSGFYLCAWSPSLGVMNTEAFFGQGTRLTVV.

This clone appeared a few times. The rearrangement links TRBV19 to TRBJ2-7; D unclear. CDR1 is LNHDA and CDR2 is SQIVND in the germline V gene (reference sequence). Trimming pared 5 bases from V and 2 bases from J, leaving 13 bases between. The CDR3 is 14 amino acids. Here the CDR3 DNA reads TGTGCCAGTAGTGCGCGGACCGCTCCCTACGAGCAGTACTTC. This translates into CASSARTAPYEQYF.

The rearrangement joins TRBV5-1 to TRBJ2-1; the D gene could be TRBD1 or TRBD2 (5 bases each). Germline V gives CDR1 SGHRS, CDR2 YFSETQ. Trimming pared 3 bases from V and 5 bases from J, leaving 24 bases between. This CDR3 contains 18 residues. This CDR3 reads CASSSGLAPSGPNNEQFF. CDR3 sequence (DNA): TGCGCCAGCAGCTCAGGATTGGCTCCCTCGGGGCCTAACAATGAGCAGTTCTTC.

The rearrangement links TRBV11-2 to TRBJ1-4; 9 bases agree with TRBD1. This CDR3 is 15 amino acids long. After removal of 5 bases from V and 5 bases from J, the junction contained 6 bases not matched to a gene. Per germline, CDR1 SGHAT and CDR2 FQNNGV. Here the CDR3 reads CASSAPGTGNEKLFF. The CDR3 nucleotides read TGTGCCAGCAGCGCCCCCGGGACAGGGAATGAAAAACTGTTTTTT.

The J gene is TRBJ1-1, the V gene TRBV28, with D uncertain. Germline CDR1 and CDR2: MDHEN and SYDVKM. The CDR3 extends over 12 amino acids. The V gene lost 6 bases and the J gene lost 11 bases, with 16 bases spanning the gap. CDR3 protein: CASSSLSSRAFF. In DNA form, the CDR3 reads TGTGCCAGCAGCTCCCTGAGCTCTAGGGCTTTCTTT.

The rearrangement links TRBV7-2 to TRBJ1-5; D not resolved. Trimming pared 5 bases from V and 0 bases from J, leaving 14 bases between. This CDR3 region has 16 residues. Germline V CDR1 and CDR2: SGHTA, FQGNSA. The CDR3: CASSISGGYSNQPQHF. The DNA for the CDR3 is TGTGCCAGCAGCATCTCAGGTGGATATAGCAATCAGCCCCAGCATTTT.

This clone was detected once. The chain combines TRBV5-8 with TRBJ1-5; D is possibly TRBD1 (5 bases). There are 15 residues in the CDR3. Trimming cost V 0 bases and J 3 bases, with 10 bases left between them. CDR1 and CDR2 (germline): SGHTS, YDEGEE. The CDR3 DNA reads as TGTGCCAGCAGCTTGGGGGGGTTGTACAATCAGCCCCAGCATTTT. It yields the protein CASSLGGLYNQPQHF.

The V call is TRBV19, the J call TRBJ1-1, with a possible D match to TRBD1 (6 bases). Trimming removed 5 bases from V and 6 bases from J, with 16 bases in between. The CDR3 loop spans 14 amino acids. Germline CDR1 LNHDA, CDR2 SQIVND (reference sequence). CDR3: CASSLTGKLAEAFF. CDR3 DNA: TGTGCCAGTAGTCTAACAGGGAAATTGGCTGAAGCTTTCTTT.

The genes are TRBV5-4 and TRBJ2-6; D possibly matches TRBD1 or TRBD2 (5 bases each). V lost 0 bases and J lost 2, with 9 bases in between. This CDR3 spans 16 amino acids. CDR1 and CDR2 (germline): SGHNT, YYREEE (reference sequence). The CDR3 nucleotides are TGTGCCAGCAGCTTGGTTGGGGGAGCTGGGGCCAACGTCCTGACTTTC. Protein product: CASSLVGGAGANVLTF.

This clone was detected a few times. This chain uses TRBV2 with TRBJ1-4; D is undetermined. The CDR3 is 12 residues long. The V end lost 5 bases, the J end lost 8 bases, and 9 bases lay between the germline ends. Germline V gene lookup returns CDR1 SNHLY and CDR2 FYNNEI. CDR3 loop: CASSPRGEKLFF. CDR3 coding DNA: TGTGCCAGCAGTCCCCGAGGGGAAAAACTGTTTTTT.

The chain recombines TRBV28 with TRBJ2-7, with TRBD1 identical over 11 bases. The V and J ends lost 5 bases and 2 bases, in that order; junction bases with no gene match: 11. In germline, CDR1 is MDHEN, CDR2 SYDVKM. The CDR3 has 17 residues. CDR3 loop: CASSPPRGQGVPYEQYF. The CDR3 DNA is TGTGCCAGCAGTCCACCCCGGGGACAGGGGGTTCCCTACGAGCAGTACTTC.

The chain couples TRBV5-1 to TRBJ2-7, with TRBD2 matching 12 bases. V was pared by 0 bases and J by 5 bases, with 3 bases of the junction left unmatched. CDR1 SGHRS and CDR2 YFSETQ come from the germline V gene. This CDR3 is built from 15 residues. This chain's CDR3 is CASSLVTSGRNEQYF. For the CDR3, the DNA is TGCGCCAGCAGCTTGGTGACTAGCGGGAGAAACGAGCAGTACTTC.

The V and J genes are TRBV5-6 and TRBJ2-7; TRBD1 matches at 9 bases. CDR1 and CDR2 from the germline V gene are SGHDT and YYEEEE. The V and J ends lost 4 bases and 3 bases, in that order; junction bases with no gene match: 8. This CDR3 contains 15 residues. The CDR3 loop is CASSLPGTGLYEQYF. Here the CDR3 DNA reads TGTGCCAGCAGCCTCCCCGGGACAGGGCTCTACGAGCAGTACTTC.

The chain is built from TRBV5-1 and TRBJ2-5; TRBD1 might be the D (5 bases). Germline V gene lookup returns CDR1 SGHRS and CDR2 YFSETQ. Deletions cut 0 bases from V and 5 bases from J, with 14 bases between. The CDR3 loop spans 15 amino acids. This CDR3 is CASSLGAGWSETQYF. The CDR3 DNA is TGCGCCAGCAGCTTGGGGGCAGGGTGGTCCGAGACCCAGTACTTC.

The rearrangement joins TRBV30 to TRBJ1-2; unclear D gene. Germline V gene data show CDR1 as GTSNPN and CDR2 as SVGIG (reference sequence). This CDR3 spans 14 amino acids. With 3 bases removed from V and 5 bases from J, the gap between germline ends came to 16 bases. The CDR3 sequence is CAWSLSYGSYGYTF. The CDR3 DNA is TGTGCCTGGAGCTTATCTTACGGGAGTTATGGCTACACCTTC.

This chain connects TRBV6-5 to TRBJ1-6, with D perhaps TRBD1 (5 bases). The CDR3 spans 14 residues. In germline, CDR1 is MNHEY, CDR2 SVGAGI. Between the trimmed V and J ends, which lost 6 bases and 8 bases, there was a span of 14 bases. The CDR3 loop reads CASSPTVRDSPLHF. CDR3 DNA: TGTGCCAGCAGCCCGACAGTTCGGGATTCACCCCTCCACTTT.

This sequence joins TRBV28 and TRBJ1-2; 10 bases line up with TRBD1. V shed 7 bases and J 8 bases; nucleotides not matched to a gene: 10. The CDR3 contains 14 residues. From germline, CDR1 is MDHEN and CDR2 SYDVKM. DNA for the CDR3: TGTGCCAGCAAGAGTCCCGGGACAGGGGAAGGCTACACCTTC. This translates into CASKSPGTGEGYTF.

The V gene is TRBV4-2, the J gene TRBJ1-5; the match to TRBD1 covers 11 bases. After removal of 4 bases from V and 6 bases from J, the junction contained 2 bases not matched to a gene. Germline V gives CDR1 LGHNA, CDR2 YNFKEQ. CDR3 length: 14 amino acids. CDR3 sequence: CASSLGTGGQPQHF. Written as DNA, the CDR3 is TGTGCCAGCAGCCTTGGGACAGGGGGTCAGCCCCAGCATTTT.